Below, one T cell receptor beta chain is given with its context. This entry belongs to a study of blood T cell repertoires in COVID-19. At the level of the study: Researchers got acute and convalescent COVID-19 samples from the United States, Italy and Spain. The analysed material was cDNA or gDNA that came from T cells, B-cell-depleted T cells, or PBMCs.

V dropped 10 bases and J dropped 5 bases, with 34 bases sitting between them. The germline V gene has CDR1 SGHVT and CDR2 SQSDAQ. The CDR3 runs to 19 residues. Study processing details: By means of reference gene primer amplification, nucleated cell counts were estimated. Sequenced by immunoSEQ multiplex PCR; TCRdb stores in-frame clones only, minus some. V and J calls and clone size are those listed in that table; D and trimming were worked out from the DNA. The sample has around 160,000 clones, more than 70% seen once. The receptor's source is a man in his sixties with active or convalescent COVID-19. The sample taken for sequencing was peripheral blood. J is TRBJ2-3 and V is TRBV7-4, with a possible D match to TRBD2 (5 bases). The CDR3: CATSPVGSGNGMRRDTQYF. The CDR3, as DNA: TGTGCCACTTCCCCGGTTGGGAGTGGAAACGGGATGCGTAGAGATACGCAGTATTTT.